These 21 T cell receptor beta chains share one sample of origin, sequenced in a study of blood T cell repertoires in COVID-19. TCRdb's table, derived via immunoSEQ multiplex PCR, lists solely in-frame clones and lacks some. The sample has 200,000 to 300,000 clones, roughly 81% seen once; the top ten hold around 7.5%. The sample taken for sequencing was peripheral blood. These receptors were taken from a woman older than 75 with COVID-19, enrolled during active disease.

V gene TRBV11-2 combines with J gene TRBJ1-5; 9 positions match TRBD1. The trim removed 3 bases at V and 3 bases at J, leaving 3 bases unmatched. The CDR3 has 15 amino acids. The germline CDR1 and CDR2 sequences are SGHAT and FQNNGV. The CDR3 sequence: CASSFGQGINQPQHF. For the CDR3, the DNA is TGTGCCAGCAGCTTCGGACAGGGGATCAATCAGCCCCAGCATTTT.

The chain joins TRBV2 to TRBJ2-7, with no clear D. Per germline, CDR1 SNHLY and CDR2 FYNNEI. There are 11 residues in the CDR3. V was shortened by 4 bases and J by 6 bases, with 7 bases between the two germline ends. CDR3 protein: CASSGFGEQYF. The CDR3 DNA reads TGTGCCAGCAGTGGATTCGGCGAGCAGTACTTC.

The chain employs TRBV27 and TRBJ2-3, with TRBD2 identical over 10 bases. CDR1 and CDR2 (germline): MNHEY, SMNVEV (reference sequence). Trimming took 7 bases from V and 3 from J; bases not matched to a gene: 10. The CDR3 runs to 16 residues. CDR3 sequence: CASTSGRLYRTDTQYF. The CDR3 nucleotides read TGTGCCAGCACTAGCGGGAGATTATATAGGACAGATACGCAGTATTTT.

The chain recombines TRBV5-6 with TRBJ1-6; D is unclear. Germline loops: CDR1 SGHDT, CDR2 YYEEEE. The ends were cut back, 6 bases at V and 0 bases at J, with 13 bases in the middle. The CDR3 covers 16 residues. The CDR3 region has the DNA TGTGCCAGCACCCCGGGAATCAGCTCCTATAATTCACCCCTCCACTTT. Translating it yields CASTPGISSYNSPLHF.

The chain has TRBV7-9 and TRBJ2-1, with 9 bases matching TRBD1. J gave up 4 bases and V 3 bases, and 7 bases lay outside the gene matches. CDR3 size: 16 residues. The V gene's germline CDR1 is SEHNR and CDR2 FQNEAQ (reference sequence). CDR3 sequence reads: CASSFGPDRGYNEQFF. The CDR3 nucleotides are TGTGCCAGCAGCTTTGGACCGGACAGGGGTTACAATGAGCAGTTCTTC. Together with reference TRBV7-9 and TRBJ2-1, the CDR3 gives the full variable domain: DTGVSQNPRHKITKRGQNVTFRCDPISEHNRLYWYRQTLGQGPEFLTYFQNEAQLEKSRLLSDRFSAERPKGSFSTLEIQRTEQGDSAMYLCASSFGPDRGYNEQFFGPGTRLTVL.

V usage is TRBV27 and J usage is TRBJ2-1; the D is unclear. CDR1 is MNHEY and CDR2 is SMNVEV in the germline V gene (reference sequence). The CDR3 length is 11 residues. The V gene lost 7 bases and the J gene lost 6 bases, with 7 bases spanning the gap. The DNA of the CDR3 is TGTGCCAGCACCCTCCTCAATGAGCAGTTCTTC. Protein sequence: CASTLLNEQFF.

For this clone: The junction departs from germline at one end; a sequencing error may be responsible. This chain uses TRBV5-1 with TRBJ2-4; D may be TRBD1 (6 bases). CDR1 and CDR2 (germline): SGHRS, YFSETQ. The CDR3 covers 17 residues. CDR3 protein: CASNLGHESMAKNIQYF. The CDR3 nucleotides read TGCGCCAGCAACTTGGGACACGAAAGTATGGCCAAAAACATTCAGTACTTC.

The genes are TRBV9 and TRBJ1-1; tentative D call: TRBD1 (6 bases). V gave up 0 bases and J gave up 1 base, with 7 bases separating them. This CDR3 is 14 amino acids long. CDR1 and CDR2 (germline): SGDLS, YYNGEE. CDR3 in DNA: TGTGCCAGCAGCGTAGGGGGGCCGAACACTGAAGCTTTCTTT. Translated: CASSVGGPNTEAFF.

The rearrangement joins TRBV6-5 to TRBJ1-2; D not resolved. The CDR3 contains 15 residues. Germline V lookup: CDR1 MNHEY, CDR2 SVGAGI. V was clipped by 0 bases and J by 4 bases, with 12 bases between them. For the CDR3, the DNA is TGTGCCAGCAGTTACTCTGGGGAGGGTGCCTATGGCTACACCTTC. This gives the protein CASSYSGEGAYGYTF.

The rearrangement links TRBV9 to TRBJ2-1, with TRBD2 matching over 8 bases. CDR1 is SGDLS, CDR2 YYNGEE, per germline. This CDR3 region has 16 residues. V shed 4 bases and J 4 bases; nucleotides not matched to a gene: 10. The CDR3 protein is CASSPPGLGPYNEQFF. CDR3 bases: TGTGCCAGCAGCCCCCCGGGACTAGGGCCTTACAATGAGCAGTTCTTC.

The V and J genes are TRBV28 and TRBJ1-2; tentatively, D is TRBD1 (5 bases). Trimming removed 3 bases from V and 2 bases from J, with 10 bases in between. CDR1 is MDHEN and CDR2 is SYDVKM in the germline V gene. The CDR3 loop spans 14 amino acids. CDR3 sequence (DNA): TGTGCCAGCAGTTTGAACAGGAACAACTATGGCTACACCTTC. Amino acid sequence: CASSLNRNNYGYTF.

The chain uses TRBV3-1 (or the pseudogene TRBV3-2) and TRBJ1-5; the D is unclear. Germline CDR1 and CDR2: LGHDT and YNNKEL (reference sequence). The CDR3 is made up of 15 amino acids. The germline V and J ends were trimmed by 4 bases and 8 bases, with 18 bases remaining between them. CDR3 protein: CASSPSDLRREPQHF. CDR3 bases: TGTGCCAGCAGCCCATCGGACCTCCGGAGGGAGCCCCAGCATTTT.

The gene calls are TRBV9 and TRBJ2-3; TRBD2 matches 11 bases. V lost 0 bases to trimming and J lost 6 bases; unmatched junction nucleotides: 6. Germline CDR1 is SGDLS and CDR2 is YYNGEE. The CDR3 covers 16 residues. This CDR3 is CASSVVGSGRGDTQYF. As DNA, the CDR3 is TGTGCCAGCAGCGTAGTAGGTAGCGGGAGGGGTGATACGCAGTATTTT.

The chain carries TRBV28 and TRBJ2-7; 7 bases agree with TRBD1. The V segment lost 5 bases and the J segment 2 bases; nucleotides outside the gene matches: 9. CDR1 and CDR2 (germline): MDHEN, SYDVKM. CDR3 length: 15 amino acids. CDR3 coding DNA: TGTGCCAGCAGTCGTGGTGATACAGGGGCCTACGAGCAGTACTTC. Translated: CASSRGDTGAYEQYF. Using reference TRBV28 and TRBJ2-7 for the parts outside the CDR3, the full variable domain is DVKVTQSSRYLVKRTGEKVFLECVQDMDHENMFWYRQDPGLGLRLIYFSYDVKMKEKGDIPEGYSVSREKKERFSLILESASTNQTSMYLCASSRGDTGAYEQYFGPGTRLTVT.

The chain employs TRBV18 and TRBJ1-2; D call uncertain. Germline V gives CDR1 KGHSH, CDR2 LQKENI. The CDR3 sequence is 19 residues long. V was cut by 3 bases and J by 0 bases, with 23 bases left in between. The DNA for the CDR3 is TGTGCCAGCTCACCCCCTAACGCCCCTGCAGGATCTTCTAACTATGGCTACACCTTC. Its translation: CASSPPNAPAGSSNYGYTF.

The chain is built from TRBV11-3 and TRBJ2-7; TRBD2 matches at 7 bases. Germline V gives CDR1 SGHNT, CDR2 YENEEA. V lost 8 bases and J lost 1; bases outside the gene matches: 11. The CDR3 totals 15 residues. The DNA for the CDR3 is TGTGCCAGCGCAAAGAGACGGGAGGATTCCTACGAGCAGTACTTC. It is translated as CASAKRREDSYEQYF.

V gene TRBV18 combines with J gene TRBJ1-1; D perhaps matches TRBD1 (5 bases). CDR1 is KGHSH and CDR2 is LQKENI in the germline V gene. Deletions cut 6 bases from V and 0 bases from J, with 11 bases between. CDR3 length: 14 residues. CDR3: CASSPGGVNTEAFF. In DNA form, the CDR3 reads TGTGCCAGCTCCCCGGGGGGGGTGAACACTGAAGCTTTCTTT.

The DNA of the CDR3 is TGCGCCAGCAGCTTAGACCAGGGGAATGAAAAACTGTTTTTT. This codes for CASSLDQGNEKLFF. This rearrangement joins TRBV5-1 to TRBJ1-4, with D perhaps TRBD1 (6 bases). CDR1 and CDR2 (germline): SGHRS, YFSETQ. The CDR3 extends over 14 amino acids. The germline V and J ends were trimmed by 2 bases and 5 bases, with 10 bases remaining between them.

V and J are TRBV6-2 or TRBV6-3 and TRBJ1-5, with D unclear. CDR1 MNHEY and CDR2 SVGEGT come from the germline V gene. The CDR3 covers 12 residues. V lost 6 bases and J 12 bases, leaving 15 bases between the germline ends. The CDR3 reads CASSLDTLHQHF. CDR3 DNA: TGTGCCAGCAGCCTTGACACTCTTCACCAGCATTTT.

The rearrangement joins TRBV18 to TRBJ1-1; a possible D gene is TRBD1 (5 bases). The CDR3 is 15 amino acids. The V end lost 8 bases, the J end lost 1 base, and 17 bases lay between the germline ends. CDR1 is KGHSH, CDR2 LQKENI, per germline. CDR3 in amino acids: CASDLSGRGNTEAFF. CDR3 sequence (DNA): TGTGCCAGCGACTTAAGCGGGAGGGGGAACACTGAAGCTTTCTTT.

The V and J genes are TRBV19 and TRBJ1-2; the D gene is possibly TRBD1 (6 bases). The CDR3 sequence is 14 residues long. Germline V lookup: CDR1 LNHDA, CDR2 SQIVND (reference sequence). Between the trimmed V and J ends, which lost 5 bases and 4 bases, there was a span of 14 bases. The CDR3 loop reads CASSLIRGPYGYTF. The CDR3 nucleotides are TGTGCCAGTAGTCTGATCAGGGGACCCTATGGCTACACCTTC.